What follows is one TCR beta chain and its context. Its antigen is unidentified. The V gene's germline CDR1 is SGHDT and CDR2 YYEEEE. The CDR3 spans 15 residues. Trimming removed 2 bases from V and 2 bases from J; junction bases left unmatched: 4. Researchers ran the PCR with 60 Vbeta and 13 Jbeta primers. TCRdb's copy holds only in-frame clones and misses some; the assay was immunoSEQ multiplex PCR. The sample contains tens of thousands of clones, 80% of which appear only once. The data were obtained in a study of cytomegalovirus exposure and HLA in healthy donors. Across the whole study: Approximately 180 million T cells yielded 117 million unique TCR beta sequences, as an earlier analysis found.

Notes on the study in general: Rarity held for most TCR sequences, but there were some public TCRs that occurred in many donors.

Sequenced input: PBMCs. The sequence was collected from a male donor in good health and CMV-seronegative. The rearrangement links TRBV5-6 to TRBJ1-2; TRBD1 matches 9 bases. CDR3 coding DNA: TGTGCCAGCAGCTTTGCCGGGACAGGGAACTATGGCTACACCTTC. Translating gives CASSFAGTGNYGYTF.